This TCR beta chain was recorded in a study of blood T cell repertoires in COVID-19. Study overall: The United States, Italy and Spain were the sources of the acute and convalescent COVID-19 samples. T cells, B-cell-depleted T cells, or PBMCs supplied cDNA or gDNA.

Per the study methods: Reference gene primer amplification gave nucleated cell count estimates. Here immunoSEQ multiplex PCR was the method, and the copy in TCRdb shows in-frame clones only, minus some. The D gene and trimming were derived from the DNA, and the V and J assignments and clone size from that table. The sample includes about 56,000 clones, 70% to 90% of them seen just once. V lost 0 bases to trimming and J lost 10 bases, with 7 bases between them. CDR1 and CDR2 (germline): SGHNT, YYREEE (reference sequence). This CDR3 is 11 amino acids long. Sequencing was done on a sample of peripheral blood. This clonotype originated in a human donor in a cohort sampled during active COVID-19. The chain has TRBV5-4 and TRBJ1-2; D gene uncertain. The CDR3 loop reads CASSLGGHYTF. CDR3 nucleotide sequence: TGTGCCAGCAGCTTGGGAGGGCACTACACCTTC.